Presented here are 18 T cell receptor beta chains from one specimen sequenced in a study of post-analysis software for immune sequencing data. Study results and caveats: Relative to controls, patients had 4 or 5 TRBV segments at higher frequency, with TRBV5-6, TRBV5-1 and TRBV20-1 among these.

These TCRs are of unknown antigen specificity. Tagging with unique molecular identifiers was a feature of the TCR beta cDNA libraries. TCRdb called the PCR reads again in MiXCR, with one record for every CDR3 protein. The sample has about 800,000 distinct CDR3 sequences, 25% to 30% seen once; the top ten hold roughly 0.57%. What was sequenced was blood. These receptors all stem from a girl between 10 and 17 years old with multiple sclerosis.

A few counts support this clonotype. J is TRBJ1-5 and V is TRBV7-9; D gene unclear. The CDR3 totals 15 residues. The V end lost 5 bases, the J end lost 3 bases, and 14 bases lay between the germline ends. The germline CDR1 and CDR2 sequences are SEHNR and FQNEAQ (reference sequence). The CDR3 loop is CASSADGRANQPQHF. The CDR3 region has the DNA TGTGCCAGCAGCGCAGACGGAAGGGCCAATCAGCCCCAGCATTTT.

The genes are TRBV25-1 and TRBJ1-2; TRBD1 is a possible D gene (6 bases). Trimming stripped 3 bases from V and 8 bases from J, with 19 bases between. In germline, CDR1 is MGHDK, CDR2 SYGVNS. This CDR3 comprises 15 residues. CDR3 in amino acids: CASSEALGASRGYTF. The CDR3 nucleotides read TGTGCCAGCAGTGAGGCTTTGGGGGCGTCACGGGGCTACACCTTC.

The chain links TRBV2 to TRBJ2-1; 8 positions agree with TRBD2. Losses at the gene ends were 1 base for V and 8 bases for J; bases not matched to a gene: 7. There are 15 residues in the CDR3. The germline gives CDR1 SNHLY, CDR2 FYNNEI. CDR3 protein: CASSEEERELDEQFF. The CDR3 bases are TGTGCCAGCAGTGAAGAGGAGCGGGAGCTGGATGAGCAGTTCTTC.

The chain employs TRBV9 and TRBJ2-5; 10 nucleotides align to TRBD1. The CDR3 covers 15 residues. Germline loops: CDR1 SGDLS, CDR2 YYNGEE. The V segment lost 3 bases and the J segment 5 bases; nucleotides outside the gene matches: 7. The CDR3 loop is CASSEGQGLWETQYF. CDR3 in DNA: TGTGCCAGCAGCGAGGGACAGGGGCTGTGGGAGACCCAGTACTTC.

This chain joins TRBV6-1 and TRBJ2-1, with D possibly TRBD2 on 6 matching bases. Germline V gives CDR1 MNHNS, CDR2 SASEGT. The length of the CDR3 is 18 residues. V lost 6 bases, J lost 4 bases, and 25 bases lay in between. DNA for the CDR3: TGTGCCAGCAGCCAACGAACCCGGGGGTACTCTAAGTACAATGAGCAGTTCTTC. Translation: CASSQRTRGYSKYNEQFF.

Notes on this clonotype: A much larger clone differs by one base, so this may be a read error. CDR3 bases: TGTGCCAGCAGCTTAGTTTCGGCTGGAGACGAGACCCAGTACTTC. As protein: CASSLVSAGDETQYF. The chain joins TRBV7-2 to TRBJ2-5; D uncertain. The germline V and J ends were trimmed by 1 base and 5 bases, with 14 bases remaining between them. The CDR3 loop spans 15 amino acids. Germline V CDR1 and CDR2: SGHTA, FQGNSA.

The gene calls are TRBV5-1 and TRBJ2-5; 9 positions agree with TRBD2. CDR3 length: 13 residues. The germline gives CDR1 SGHRS, CDR2 YFSETQ. With 3 bases clipped from V and 5 bases from J, the junction kept 2 bases outside the gene matches. CDR3 residues: CASSSSGEETQYF. The DNA of the CDR3 is TGCGCCAGCAGCTCTAGCGGGGAGGAGACCCAGTACTTC.

As concerns this clonotype: This may stem from a read error, because a much larger clone lies one nucleotide away. CDR3 bases: TGTGCCAGCAGCCCACACCCTCAGAATGGGCAGTTCTTC. Its translation is CASSPHPQNGQFF. The chain recombines TRBV11-2 with TRBJ2-1; D is unresolved. CDR1 SGHAT and CDR2 FQNNGV come from the germline V gene. The CDR3 totals 13 residues.

The chain has TRBV5-1 and TRBJ2-5, with unresolved D. Trimming stripped 6 bases from V and 1 base from J, with 10 bases between. Looked up from germline, CDR1 is SGHRS and CDR2 is YFSETQ. The CDR3 extends over 13 amino acids. The CDR3 region is CASMGNTQETQYF. Written as DNA, the CDR3 is TGCGCCAGCATGGGTAATACCCAAGAGACCCAGTACTTC.

The chain uses TRBV6-6 and TRBJ2-3; D may be TRBD2 (5 bases). The germline V gene has CDR1 MNHNY and CDR2 SVGAGI (reference sequence). This CDR3 has 16 residues. V lost 4 bases to trimming and J lost 4 bases, with 18 bases between them. The CDR3 nucleotides are TGTGCCAGCAGTTCCGGGGTTTCCCCGGGCCCAGATACGCAGTATTTT. Its translation is CASSSGVSPGPDTQYF.

This chain uses TRBV6-1 with TRBJ2-1, with unresolved D. The germline gives CDR1 MNHNS, CDR2 SASEGT. This CDR3 is built from 12 residues. Trimming took off 3 bases at V and 9 bases at J, with 9 bases between the two ends. The CDR3 nucleotides are TGTGCCAGCAGTGATTTTCCCGGTGAGCAGTTCTTC. Protein sequence: CASSDFPGEQFF.

This clonotype was seen a few times. The J gene is TRBJ2-3, the V gene TRBV24-1; 10 bases are a match to TRBD2. The CDR3 is made up of 14 amino acids. V shed 8 bases and J 4 bases; nucleotides not matched to a gene: 5. Germline CDR1 is KGHDR and CDR2 is SFDVKD. The CDR3 reads CATNTAGGPDTQYF. In DNA, the CDR3 is TGTGCCACCAATACAGCGGGGGGGCCAGATACGCAGTATTTT.

The V call is TRBV20-1, the J call TRBJ2-7; TRBD2 matches 7 bases. From germline, CDR1 is DFQATT and CDR2 SNEGSKA (reference sequence). Trimming at V came to 5 bases and at J to 7 bases, leaving 14 bases not matched to a gene. This CDR3 comprises 14 residues. In DNA, the CDR3 is TGCAGTGCTGGGAACCGGGACTACCACAATGAGCAGTACTTC. The encoded protein is CSAGNRDYHNEQYF.

This chain links TRBV20-1 with TRBJ2-1; D not certain. The CDR3 covers 12 residues. The V gene's germline CDR1 is DFQATT and CDR2 SNEGSKA (reference sequence). V shed 0 bases and J shed 12 bases, with 12 bases lying between them. CDR3 region: CSARDPVRGQFF. As DNA, the CDR3 is TGCAGTGCTAGAGATCCCGTCCGTGGGCAGTTCTTC.

This clonotype was seen ten or more times. V gene TRBV5-1 combines with J gene TRBJ2-3, with D unclear. Trimming shortened V by 2 bases and J by 0 bases, and 10 bases separated the two germline ends. The CDR3 has 15 residues. Germline loops: CDR1 SGHRS, CDR2 YFSETQ. CDR3 in DNA: TGCGCCAGCAGCTTCCGGAACCCTAGCACAGATACGCAGTATTTT. Residues: CASSFRNPSTDTQYF.

This clonotype has a count of ten or more. This chain connects TRBV27 to TRBJ2-7; D is ambiguous. The CDR3 runs 10 residues. Germline values: CDR1 MNHEY, CDR2 SMNVEV (reference sequence). The V end was cut by 2 bases, the J end by 6 bases, with 2 bases between. The CDR3 bases are TGTGCCAGCAGTTTAGGCGAGCAGTACTTC. This translates into CASSLGEQYF.

The chain employs TRBV12-3 or TRBV12-4 and TRBJ2-4; unclear D gene. V lost 6 bases and J 3 bases, leaving 15 bases between the germline ends. The CDR3 is 15 amino acids. The CDR3 protein is CASSPLIIDKNIQYF. The CDR3 DNA reads TGTGCCAGCAGCCCCCTAATTATAGACAAAAACATTCAGTACTTC.

The sample holds a few counts of this clonotype. The junction departs from germline at one end; a sequencing error may be responsible. CDR3 coding DNA: TGTGCCAGCAGCTTAGGCTTTAGCTCCGACGAGCAGTACTTC. Protein sequence: CASSLGFSSDEQYF. The J gene is TRBJ2-7, the V gene TRBV7-2; D gene ambiguous. This CDR3 is 14 amino acids long. Germline CDR1 SGHTA, CDR2 FQGNSA.